The rows below give T cell receptor beta chains drawn from one sample of a study of B cell selection in AIRE deficiency. Method: immunoSEQ multiplex PCR; TCRdb's copy keeps in-frame clones and lacks some. Of about 22,000 clones listed, over 90% are singletons. Sequenced sample: CD4+CD25+ Tregs sorted from PBMCs. The receptors originated from a human donor in good health. The CDR3 runs from the conserved cysteine through the conserved F or W. A D gene is named only where the DNA matches it firmly. Only part of the rows carry a size: once, few, many, or a class if the clone is expanded.

TRBJ2-7,.,TRBV19,.,TGTGCCAGTCCGGTTTGCCCTGGGGCCTACGAGCAGTACTTC,CASPVCPGAYEQYF
TRBJ2-7,.,TRBV4-2,.,TGTGCCAGCAGCCAAGATACCCGGGGGGCAAACTACGAGCAGTACTTC,CASSQDTRGANYEQYF
TRBJ2-2,.,TRBV28,.,TGTGCCAGCAGCCCAGTTTTAGGGGAACAGGGACAAGGTCGCACCGGGGAGCTGTTTTTT,CASSPVLGEQGQGRTGELFF
TRBJ1-2,.,TRBV20-1,.,TGCAGTGCTAGAATGGTATCTGGCTACACCTTC,CSARMVSGYTF
TRBJ2-2,.,TRBV18,.,TGTGCCAGCTCACCACACTGGGCAGGGACCGGGGAGCTGTTTTTT,CASSPHWAGTGELFF
TRBJ2-4,.,TRBV11-3,.,TGTGCCAGCAGCTCGACTATGACGACGAACATTCAGTACTTC,CASSSTMTTNIQYF
TRBJ2-5,.,TRBV6-1,.,TGTGCCAGCAGGAAGACTAGTAAAGAGACCCAGTACTTC,CASRKTSKETQYF
TRBJ2-7,.,TRBV4-1,.,TGCGCCAGCAGCCAAGATCGGGCCAGATCCTGGTACGAGCAGTACTTC,CASSQDRARSWYEQYF
TRBJ1-1,.,TRBV18,.,TGTGCCAGCTCACCAATTGATAGGTTCATGAACACTGAAGCTTTCTTT,CASSPIDRFMNTEAFF
TRBJ2-3,.,TRBV30,.,TGTGCCTGGAGTACGACCTCATATACGCAGTATTTT,CAWSTTSYTQYF
TRBJ2-1,.,TRBV9,.,TGTGCCAGCAGCGTAGACGGGGAGAGGTACAATGAGCAGTTCTTC,CASSVDGERYNEQFF
TRBJ2-5,.,TRBV7-2,.,TGTGCCAGCAGCTACCTCGCAGCGGTGGAGACCCAGTACTTC,CASSYLAAVETQYF
TRBJ2-7,.,TRBV10-2,TRBD2,TGCGCCAGCAGTGATATTCGGGGAGGGGCCTACGAGCAGTACTTC,CASSDIRGGAYEQYF
TRBJ2-7,.,TRBV19,.,TGTGCCAGTAGTGAGGGGGGACCCTACGAGCAGTACTTC,CASSEGGPYEQYF
TRBJ2-5,.,TRBV19,.,TGTGCCAGTAGTGGGCGAAGGGGGGGAAGAGAGACCCAGTACTTC,CASSGRRGGRETQYF
TRBJ2-7,.,TRBV7-3,.,TGTGCCAGCAGCCCCCGGGGGGCCCTGAAGTTC,CASSPRGALKF
TRBJ1-5,.,TRBV30,.,TGTGCCTGGAGTCCCTTATATAGCAATCAGCCCCAGCATTTT,CAWSPLYSNQPQHF
TRBJ1-2,.,TRBV2,.,TGTGCCAGCAGGGTCGGGTCCTCGAACTATGGCTACACCTTC,CASRVGSSNYGYTF
TRBJ2-7,.,TRBV15,.,TGTGCCACCAGCAGACGGCAGGGGCTGTACGAGCAGTACTTC,CATSRRQGLYEQYF
TRBJ2-3,.,TRBV28,TRBD2,TGTGCCATATCGTTAGCGGGAGCGACAGATACGCAGTATTTT,CAISLAGATDTQYF
TRBJ1-6,.,TRBV7-3,.,TGTGCCAGCAGCTTAAGGCGGGATAATTCACCCCTCCACTTT,CASSLRRDNSPLHF
TRBJ2-7,.,TRBV27,.,TGTGCCAGCAGTCGGAAATATGGAGTAAGGTTTAACGAGCAGTACTTC,CASSRKYGVRFNEQYF
TRBJ2-5,.,TRBV28,TRBD1,TGTGCCAGCGCCCCTCCAGGGGGCGCGGAGACCCAGTACTTC,CASAPPGGAETQYF
TRBJ1-4,.,TRBV6-5,.,TGTGCCAGCAAAGCGGGAGCGGGGGAAAAACTGTTTTTT,CASKAGAGEKLFF
TRBJ2-5,.,TRBV5-5,TRBD2,TGTGCCAGCAGCACCCTAGCGGGGGCCCAAGAGACCCAGTACTTC,CASSTLAGAQETQYF
TRBJ1-2,.,TRBV10-3,.,TGTGCCGCACGAGGGGGGAATACTGGCTACACCTTC,CAARGGNTGYTF
TRBJ2-1,.,TRBV30,.,TGTGCCTGGAGTGTACAAACCAATGAGCAGTTCTTC,CAWSVQTNEQFF
TRBJ1-2,.,TRBV18,.,TGTGCCAGCTCACCAGGGGGGGTCTATGGCTACACCTTC,CASSPGGVYGYTF
TRBJ1-1,.,TRBV4-2,TRBD1,TGTGCCAGCAGCCAAGATCGAGGGCAGGGGGAAAGGGCTTTCTTT,CASSQDRGQGERAFF
TRBJ2-3,.,TRBV6-1,.,TGTGCCAGCAGGTTATACTATACGCAGTATTTT,CASRLYYTQYF
TRBJ2-1,.,TRBV6-6,.,TGTGCCAGCAGTTCGAGACTAGACTACAATGAGCAGTTCTTC,CASSSRLDYNEQFF
TRBJ1-5,.,TRBV6-1,.,TGTGCCAGCAGTGAGTTGCGGGGGGTGAGCAATCAGCCCCAGCATTTT,CASSELRGVSNQPQHF
TRBJ2-3,.,TRBV19,.,TGTGCCAGTAGTATGGATAAAGCGGATACGCAGTATTTT,CASSMDKADTQYF
TRBJ1-2,.,TRBV7-9,TRBD1,TGTGCCAGCAGCTTGGGACAGAGCTATGGCTACACCTTC,CASSLGQSYGYTF
TRBJ2-3,.,TRBV29-1,.,TGCAGCGTTGGGCAGGGTAGCACAGATACGCAGTATTTT,CSVGQGSTDTQYF
TRBJ2-1,.,TRBV29-1,TRBD1,TGCAGCGCCGGGACAGGGGGCTTTGAGCAGTTCTTC,CSAGTGGFEQFF
TRBJ1-3,.,TRBV4-2,.,TGTGCCAGCAGCTTGGAAGGAAACACCATATATTTT,CASSLEGNTIYF
TRBJ2-1,.,TRBV5-1,.,TGCGCCAGCAGCTCGGCGTTCGACAATGAGCAGTTCTTC,CASSSAFDNEQFF
TRBJ1-4,.,TRBV7-4,TRBD1,TGTGCCAGCAGCTTAGAGGGGGACAGGGGGCCCCCACCGTGGATCAGGGAACATGAAAAACTGTTTTTT,CASSLEGDRGPPPWIREHEKLFF
TRBJ2-3,.,TRBV7-7,.,TGTGCTAGCAGCTTAGGCAGCACAGATACGCAGTATTTT,CASSLGSTDTQYF
TRBJ2-5,once,TRBV6-1,TRBD2,TGTGCCAGCAGTGTCCGGCTAGCGGGGGGAGGAGAGACCCAGTACTTC,CASSVRLAGGGETQYF
TRBJ2-2,.,TRBV6-1,.,TGTGCCAGCAGCGTCTCAGGGTACACCGGGGAGCTGTTTTTT,CASSVSGYTGELFF
TRBJ2-1,.,TRBV4-1,TRBD2,TGCGCCAGCAGCAAAATGACTAGCGGGCTCTTC,CASSKMTSGLF
TRBJ2-1,.,TRBV7-3,TRBD2,TGTGCCAGCAGGTTGGGGACTAGCCGACACAATGAGCAGTTCTTC,CASRLGTSRHNEQFF
TRBJ1-2,.,TRBV2,TRBD1,TGTGCCAGCAGGACTACAGGGGGCGGTGGTGGCTACACCTTC,CASRTTGGGGGYTF